The rows below give T cell receptor beta chains drawn from one sample of a study of shared clonotypes between healthy human individuals. The protocol was immunoSEQ multiplex PCR, while the TCRdb copy is restricted to in-frame clones and leaves out a portion. The sample has about 1.5 million clones, roughly 96% seen once; the top ten hold approximately 1.2%. The sample taken for sequencing was naive CD4+ T cells sorted from blood. All receptors derive from a man aged 25 to 45 in good health. CDR3s include the opening cysteine and the closing phenylalanine or tryptophan. Fields, in order: clone size, D gene, V gene, J gene, CDR3 protein, CDR3 DNA. The D gene is left open where the match is weak. Size values are once, few and many counts, or a class for expanded clones, and some rows have none.

clone size: NA; D gene: NA; V gene: TRBV6-1; J gene: TRBJ2-2; CDR3 protein: CASSEVGRAYAGELFF; CDR3 DNA: TGTGCCAGCAGTGAGGTTGGTAGGGCCTACGCCGGGGAGCTGTTTTTT
clone size: NA; D gene: NA; V gene: TRBV7-2; J gene: TRBJ2-7; CDR3 protein: CASSPARGRRYEQYF; CDR3 DNA: TGTGCCAGCAGCCCTGCCAGGGGGAGGCGCTACGAGCAGTACTTC
clone size: NA; D gene: NA; V gene: TRBV9; J gene: TRBJ2-1; CDR3 protein: CASSVAIAAAYNEQFF; CDR3 DNA: TGTGCCAGCAGCGTAGCAATAGCGGCCGCCTACAATGAGCAGTTCTTC
clone size: few; D gene: NA; V gene: TRBV6-5; J gene: TRBJ1-1; CDR3 protein: CASSYWTDNTEAFF; CDR3 DNA: TGTGCCAGCAGTTACTGGACAGATAACACTGAAGCTTTCTTT
clone size: NA; D gene: TRBD1; V gene: TRBV4-1; J gene: TRBJ2-1; CDR3 protein: CASSQDQGPGTGIDNEQFF; CDR3 DNA: TGCGCCAGCAGCCAAGATCAAGGTCCCGGGACAGGGATCGACAATGAGCAGTTCTTC
clone size: NA; D gene: NA; V gene: TRBV15; J gene: TRBJ2-3; CDR3 protein: CATSREVAAFTDTQYF; CDR3 DNA: TGTGCCACCAGCAGAGAGGTAGCGGCATTTACAGATACGCAGTATTTT
clone size: NA; D gene: NA; V gene: TRBV28; J gene: TRBJ1-2; CDR3 protein: CASSGQNYGYTF; CDR3 DNA: TGTGCCAGCAGTGGACAGAACTATGGCTACACCTTC
clone size: NA; D gene: NA; V gene: TRBV30; J gene: TRBJ1-1; CDR3 protein: CAWRGTTGTEAFF; CDR3 DNA: TGTGCCTGGAGGGGGACGACGGGGACTGAAGCTTTCTTT
clone size: NA; D gene: NA; V gene: TRBV7-2; J gene: TRBJ2-2; CDR3 protein: CASTPRDGAPNAGELFF; CDR3 DNA: TGTGCCAGCACCCCTCGAGACGGGGCTCCGAATGCCGGGGAGCTGTTTTTT
clone size: NA; D gene: NA; V gene: TRBV11-2; J gene: TRBJ1-2; CDR3 protein: CASRASSASYTF; CDR3 DNA: TGTGCCAGCAGGGCCAGTTCAGCGAGCTACACCTTC
clone size: NA; D gene: NA; V gene: TRBV11-1; J gene: TRBJ2-1; CDR3 protein: CASSLGLLGQFF; CDR3 DNA: TGTGCCAGCAGCTTAGGTTTATTAGGGCAGTTCTTC
clone size: NA; D gene: TRBD2; V gene: TRBV11-1; J gene: TRBJ2-1; CDR3 protein: CASSLALTGGMGDEQFF; CDR3 DNA: TGTGCCAGCAGCTTAGCGCTGACGGGAGGGATGGGGGATGAGCAGTTCTTC
clone size: once; D gene: NA; V gene: TRBV11-2; J gene: TRBJ2-3; CDR3 protein: CASSSLVGHTQYF; CDR3 DNA: TGTGCCAGCAGCTCGTTAGTGGGCCATACGCAGTATTTT
clone size: NA; D gene: NA; V gene: TRBV7-9; J gene: TRBJ1-4; CDR3 protein: CASSSQSTNEKLFF; CDR3 DNA: TGTGCCAGCAGCTCACAATCAACTAATGAAAAACTGTTTTTT
clone size: NA; D gene: TRBD1; V gene: TRBV7-2; J gene: TRBJ1-5; CDR3 protein: CASSLWLGGAQHF; CDR3 DNA: TGTGCCAGCAGCTTGTGGTTAGGGGGCGCCCAGCATTTT
clone size: NA; D gene: TRBD2; V gene: TRBV9; J gene: TRBJ2-1; CDR3 protein: CASSTRLADEGNNEQFF; CDR3 DNA: TGTGCCAGCAGCACCAGACTAGCGGACGAAGGCAACAATGAGCAGTTCTTC
clone size: NA; D gene: TRBD2; V gene: TRBV18; J gene: TRBJ2-7; CDR3 protein: CASSPGLADSGEQYF; CDR3 DNA: TGTGCCAGCTCACCAGGACTAGCGGACTCGGGGGAGCAGTACTTC
clone size: once; D gene: NA; V gene: TRBV7-9; J gene: TRBJ2-7; CDR3 protein: CASSPPRAAYEQYF; CDR3 DNA: TGTGCCAGCAGCCCCCCTAGGGCAGCCTACGAGCAGTACTTC
clone size: once; D gene: NA; V gene: TRBV11-2; J gene: TRBJ2-7; CDR3 protein: CASATARITYEQYF; CDR3 DNA: TGTGCCAGCGCGACCGCTCGTATAACCTACGAGCAGTACTTC
clone size: few; D gene: NA; V gene: TRBV7-9; J gene: TRBJ2-7; CDR3 protein: CASSAGLLEQYF; CDR3 DNA: TGTGCCAGCAGCGCCGGACTTCTCGAGCAGTACTTC
clone size: NA; D gene: TRBD1; V gene: TRBV7-2; J gene: TRBJ2-7; CDR3 protein: CASSLALPTGGFSYEQYF; CDR3 DNA: TGTGCCAGCAGCTTAGCGCTCCCCACAGGGGGGTTTAGCTACGAGCAGTACTTC
clone size: NA; D gene: TRBD2; V gene: TRBV7-9; J gene: TRBJ2-1; CDR3 protein: CASSQEYGGSREQFF; CDR3 DNA: TGTGCCAGCAGCCAGGAGTACGGCGGGAGTAGAGAGCAGTTCTTC
clone size: NA; D gene: NA; V gene: TRBV28; J gene: TRBJ1-2; CDR3 protein: CASSLTTNYGYTF; CDR3 DNA: TGTGCCAGCAGTTTGACGACGAACTATGGCTACACCTTC
clone size: NA; D gene: TRBD2; V gene: TRBV29-1; J gene: TRBJ2-5; CDR3 protein: CSILSGGGTQYF; CDR3 DNA: TGCAGCATCTTAAGCGGGGGGGGGACCCAGTACTTC
clone size: NA; D gene: NA; V gene: TRBV7-9; J gene: TRBJ2-2; CDR3 protein: CASSSGLSAGRSGELFF; CDR3 DNA: TGTGCCAGCAGCTCCGGACTCTCGGCGGGAAGGTCCGGGGAGCTGTTTTTT
clone size: NA; D gene: TRBD2; V gene: TRBV28; J gene: TRBJ2-2; CDR3 protein: CATRAGPNTGELFF; CDR3 DNA: TGTGCCACCCGAGCGGGACCAAACACCGGGGAGCTGTTTTTT
clone size: NA; D gene: NA; V gene: TRBV4-3; J gene: TRBJ1-1; CDR3 protein: CASSQGRGSTEAFF; CDR3 DNA: TGCGCCAGCAGCCAAGGCAGAGGCAGCACTGAAGCTTTCTTT
clone size: once; D gene: NA; V gene: TRBV10-1; J gene: TRBJ2-1; CDR3 protein: CASSGRVDNEQFF; CDR3 DNA: TGCGCCAGCAGTGGGCGGGTAGACAATGAGCAGTTCTTC
clone size: NA; D gene: NA; V gene: TRBV6-1; J gene: TRBJ1-1; CDR3 protein: CASSEKLNTEAFF; CDR3 DNA: TGTGCCAGCAGTGAAAAGCTGAACACTGAAGCTTTCTTT
clone size: NA; D gene: NA; V gene: TRBV18; J gene: TRBJ2-2; CDR3 protein: CASSPPSSGELFF; CDR3 DNA: TGTGCCAGCTCACCACCCTCCTCCGGGGAGCTGTTTTTT
clone size: NA; D gene: NA; V gene: TRBV19; J gene: TRBJ2-7; CDR3 protein: CASSISSHEQYF; CDR3 DNA: TGTGCCAGTAGTATCTCGTCACACGAGCAGTACTTC
clone size: once; D gene: TRBD1; V gene: TRBV5-1; J gene: TRBJ1-4; CDR3 protein: CASSLAGTGFEKLFF; CDR3 DNA: TGCGCCAGCAGCTTAGCCGGGACAGGGTTTGAAAAACTGTTTTTT
clone size: NA; D gene: NA; V gene: TRBV28; J gene: TRBJ2-7; CDR3 protein: CASSWSEVQYF; CDR3 DNA: TGTGCCAGCAGCTGGTCAGAGGTGCAGTACTTC
clone size: NA; D gene: NA; V gene: TRBV6-6; J gene: TRBJ2-5; CDR3 protein: CASSSVPGGKETQYF; CDR3 DNA: TGTGCCAGCAGTTCTGTACCCGGCGGCAAAGAGACCCAGTACTTC